In its sample, the clone carrying this T cell receptor (beta chain) was seen once. Its specificity is not known. V was clipped by 1 base and J by 4 bases, with 13 bases between them. The CDR3 is 15 amino acids. Germline assignment: CDR1 MGHRA and CDR2 YSYEKL. This sample was included in a study of cytomegalovirus exposure and HLA in healthy donors. Background on the study: A later analysis reported the 120 validation repertoires used the same platform as the approximately 700 first-cohort repertoires.

TCRdb keeps only in-frame clones here, not all; method: immunoSEQ multiplex PCR. The table shows 250,000 to 400,000 clones, with approximately 86% occurring only once. Study-level points and caveats: Cytomegalovirus status was reportedly diagnosed by the classifier with high sensitivity and specificity.

V usage is TRBV4-1 and J usage is TRBJ2-5; D not certain. The clonotype was recovered from a woman aged 30 to 39 in good health and CMV-seropositive. Sample: PBMCs. The CDR3 bases are TGCGCCAGCAGCCAAGTTGGGTCTTCCCCAGAGACCCAGTACTTC. Translated: CASSQVGSSPETQYF.